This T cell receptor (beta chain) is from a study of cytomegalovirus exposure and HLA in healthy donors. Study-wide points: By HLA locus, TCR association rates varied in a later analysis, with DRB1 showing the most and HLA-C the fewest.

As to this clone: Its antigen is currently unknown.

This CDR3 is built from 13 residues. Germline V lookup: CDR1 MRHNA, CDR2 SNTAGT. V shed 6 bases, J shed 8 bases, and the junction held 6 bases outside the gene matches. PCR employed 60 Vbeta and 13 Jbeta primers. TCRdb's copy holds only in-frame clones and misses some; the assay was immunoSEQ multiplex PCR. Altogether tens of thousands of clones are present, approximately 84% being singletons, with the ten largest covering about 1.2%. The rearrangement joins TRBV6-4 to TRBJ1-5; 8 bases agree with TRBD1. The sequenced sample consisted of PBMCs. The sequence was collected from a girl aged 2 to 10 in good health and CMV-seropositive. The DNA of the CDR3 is TGTGCCAGCAGGCAGACAGGGGACGAGCCCCAGCATTTT. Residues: CASRQTGDEPQHF.